These 27 T cell receptor beta chains were all obtained from the same sample, sequenced in a study of cytomegalovirus exposure and HLA in healthy donors. Assay: immunoSEQ multiplex PCR; the TCRdb copy retains only in-frame clones and omits some. Of over 200,000 clones in the sample, over 65% are singletons; the top ten hold 4.5% to 6%. The sequenced sample was PBMCs. Every receptor here comes from a woman between 18 and 29 years old in good health and CMV-seronegative.

This clone appeared once. V gene TRBV9 combines with J gene TRBJ1-1, with TRBD1 identical over 7 bases. Germline CDR1 and CDR2: SGDLS and YYNGEE. J lost 0 bases, V lost 0 bases, and 2 bases had no gene match. This CDR3 is built from 15 residues. This chain's CDR3 is CASSVGGQMNTEAFF. CDR3 nucleotide sequence: TGTGCCAGCAGCGTAGGGGGACAGATGAACACTGAAGCTTTCTTT. Variable domain in full (rest from reference TRBV9 and TRBJ1-1): DSGVTQTPKHLITATGQRVTLRCSPRSGDLSVYWYQQSLDQGLQFLIQYYNGEERAKGNILERFSAQQFPDLHSELNLSSLELGDSALYFCASSVGGQMNTEAFFGQGTRLTVV.

V gene TRBV10-3 combines with J gene TRBJ2-7; 9 nucleotides match TRBD1. CDR1 and CDR2 from the germline V gene are ENHRY and SYGVKD. This CDR3 region has 14 residues. The ends lost 2 bases at V and 2 bases at J; junction bases unmatched: 1. In nucleotides, the CDR3 is TGTGCCATCAGTGAGGGACAGGGGCCCTACGAGCAGTACTTC. This gives the protein CAISEGQGPYEQYF.

V usage is TRBV5-4 and J usage is TRBJ2-1, with 14 bases that match TRBD2. With V trimmed by 1 base and J by 10 bases, 7 bases remained unmatched. Germline assignment: CDR1 SGHNT and CDR2 YYREEE (reference sequence). This CDR3 spans 16 amino acids. CDR3 coding DNA: TGTGCCAGCAGCTTGAGTAGGGGACTAGCGGGAGCGGAGCAGTTCTTC. Protein: CASSLSRGLAGAEQFF.

This clone appeared a few times. The chain employs TRBV2 and TRBJ1-6; weak D call: TRBD1 (5 bases). The V and J ends lost 7 bases and 6 bases respectively, with 16 bases between them. This CDR3 is 15 amino acids long. Per the germline V gene, CDR1 is SNHLY and CDR2 is FYNNEI. In DNA form, the CDR3 reads TGTGCCAGCACCCGCCCAGGGATAATTAATTCACCCCTCCACTTT. As protein: CASTRPGIINSPLHF.

The count of this clone is one. The chain combines TRBV2 with TRBJ2-3, with D unclear. The CDR3 is made up of 12 amino acids. Trimming took off 5 bases at V and 2 bases at J, with 5 bases between the two ends. Germline V CDR1 and CDR2: SNHLY, FYNNEI. The CDR3 coding sequence is TGTGCCAGCAGTTACTTCACAGATACGCAGTATTTT. Translation: CASSYFTDTQYF.

This clone was seen only once. This chain uses TRBV6-6 with TRBJ2-1; D gene uncertain. The CDR3 has 13 residues. Per the germline V gene, CDR1 is MNHNY and CDR2 is SVGAGI (reference sequence). The V gene lost 6 bases and the J gene lost 3 bases, with 9 bases spanning the gap. The CDR3: CASRLGSYNEQFF. The CDR3 nucleotides are TGTGCCAGCAGACTCGGTAGCTACAATGAGCAGTTCTTC.

V gene TRBV30 combines with J gene TRBJ1-2; D possibly corresponds to TRBD1 (5 bases). CDR1 and CDR2 from the germline V gene are GTSNPN and SVGIG (reference sequence). Trimming pared 2 bases from V and 5 bases from J, leaving 21 bases between. The CDR3 covers 16 residues. The CDR3 loop reads CAWSPGSPRVGYGYTF. For the CDR3, the DNA is TGTGCCTGGAGTCCCGGCTCTCCCAGGGTCGGTTATGGCTACACCTTC.

The chain links TRBV29-1 to TRBJ2-2; D call uncertain. The CDR3 length is 12 residues. Trimming removed 7 bases from V and 1 base from J, with 7 bases in between. Germline V lookup: CDR1 SQVTM, CDR2 ANQGSEA. CDR3 nucleotides: TGCAGCGGTTACAAGAACACCGGGGAGCTGTTTTTT. Amino acid sequence: CSGYKNTGELFF.

The chain carries TRBV19 and TRBJ1-2; the match to TRBD1 covers 11 bases. Germline CDR1 LNHDA, CDR2 SQIVND (reference sequence). Trimming took 4 bases from V and 8 from J; bases not matched to a gene: 6. This CDR3 has 14 amino acids. CDR3 DNA sequence: TGTGCCAGTAGTACTGGAGGACAGGGGGCAGGCTACACCTTC. This translates into CASSTGGQGAGYTF.

The chain employs TRBV15 and TRBJ1-3; a weak D match, TRBD1 (6 bases). CDR1 is LNHNV, CDR2 YYDKDF, per germline (reference sequence). This CDR3 is built from 14 residues. With 5 bases removed from V and 1 base from J, the gap between germline ends came to 9 bases. CDR3 sequence reads: CATSRGGSGNTIYF. In DNA, the CDR3 is TGTGCCACCAGCCGAGGGGGGTCTGGAAACACCATATATTTT.

This clone has only a few counts. The chain carries TRBV4-2 and TRBJ1-1; 7 positions match TRBD1. J gave up 0 bases and V 1 base, and 8 bases lay outside the gene matches. The CDR3 runs 17 residues. Germline V CDR1 and CDR2: LGHNA, YNFKEQ. CDR3 region: CASSQGLDRRMNTEAFF. The CDR3 DNA reads as TGTGCCAGCAGCCAAGGACTGGACAGGAGGATGAACACTGAAGCTTTCTTT.

The chain employs TRBV27 and TRBJ2-7, with D uncertain. Germline lookup yields CDR1 MNHEY and CDR2 SMNVEV (reference sequence). The ends were cut back, 2 bases at V and 4 bases at J, with 9 bases in the middle. The CDR3 sequence is 13 residues long. In DNA, the CDR3 is TGTGCCAGCAGTTTAGTGGTAGGTTACGAGCAGTACTTC. Amino acids: CASSLVVGYEQYF.

The chain recombines TRBV2 with TRBJ1-1; D remains unclear. The germline V and J ends were trimmed by 0 bases and 5 bases, with 10 bases remaining between them. CDR1 and CDR2 (germline): SNHLY, FYNNEI. CDR3 length: 14 residues. The CDR3 nucleotides are TGTGCCAGCAGTGAAGCGATCGGGGTTACTGAAGCTTTCTTT. Amino acid sequence: CASSEAIGVTEAFF.

The chain employs TRBV4-1 and TRBJ2-2; D tentatively fits TRBD1 or TRBD2 (5 bases each). The CDR3 totals 14 residues. Trimming shortened V by 4 bases and J by 3 bases, and 9 bases separated the two germline ends. Per the germline V gene, CDR1 is MGHRA and CDR2 is YSYEKL. The CDR3 sequence is CASSPGRYTGELFF. CDR3 DNA: TGCGCCAGCAGCCCGGGACGTTACACCGGGGAGCTGTTTTTT.

J is TRBJ2-2 and V is TRBV5-6; 10 positions agree with TRBD1. Trimming at V came to 4 bases and at J to 0 bases, leaving 6 bases not matched to a gene. CDR1 is SGHDT, CDR2 YYEEEE, per germline. The CDR3 spans 17 residues. This CDR3 reads CASSGRDRGSNTGELFF. The CDR3 DNA follows: TGTGCCAGCAGCGGCCGGGACAGGGGTTCGAACACCGGGGAGCTGTTTTTT.

CDR3 region: CASRGGYTDTQYF. For the CDR3, the DNA is TGTGCCAGCCGTGGGGGGTACACAGATACGCAGTATTTT. The chain employs TRBV6-5 and TRBJ2-3; tentative D call: TRBD2 (6 bases). Trimming removed 8 bases from V and 2 bases from J, with 11 bases in between. The CDR3 is 13 amino acids. Looked up from germline, CDR1 is MNHEY and CDR2 is SVGAGI.

The rearrangement links TRBV28 to TRBJ1-2; D perhaps matches TRBD1 (6 bases). V gave up 5 bases and J gave up 4 bases, with 11 bases separating them. The CDR3 extends over 13 amino acids. CDR1 MDHEN and CDR2 SYDVKM come from the germline V gene. The CDR3 loop is CASSDRDIYGYTF. In DNA form, the CDR3 reads TGTGCCAGCAGTGACCGGGACATCTATGGCTACACCTTC.

V is TRBV30 and J is TRBJ2-1, with TRBD2 identical over 8 bases. The CDR3 extends over 15 amino acids. The ends lost 5 bases at V and 8 bases at J; junction bases unmatched: 14. Germline V gene sequence: CDR1 GTSNPN, CDR2 SVGIG (reference sequence). In DNA form, the CDR3 reads TGTGCCTGGTCCTCGGGACTAGGGGTTATCCATGAGCAGTTCTTC. This codes for CAWSSGLGVIHEQFF.

In DNA form, the CDR3 reads TGTGCCAGCAGCTTCGGTCTCTATGGCTACACCTTC. Translating gives CASSFGLYGYTF. This chain links TRBV13 with TRBJ1-2; D call uncertain. CDR1 is PRHDT, CDR2 FYEKMQ, per germline (reference sequence). This CDR3 contains 12 residues. Trimming cost V 3 bases and J 4 bases, with 6 bases left between them.

The V call is TRBV10-3, the J call TRBJ1-1; D gene ambiguous. Deletions cut 2 bases from V and 4 bases from J, with 11 bases between. Germline CDR1 and CDR2: ENHRY and SYGVKD. The CDR3 has 14 residues. CDR3 DNA: TGTGCCATCAGTGAGAGGGAGGGTACCACTGAAGCTTTCTTT. Amino acid sequence: CAISEREGTTEAFF.

The chain links TRBV29-1 to TRBJ1-1, with D tentatively TRBD1 (6 bases). This CDR3 is built from 14 residues. CDR1 is SQVTM and CDR2 is ANQGSEA in the germline V gene. V was trimmed by 6 bases and J by 1 base, leaving 15 bases between them. CDR3 protein: CSVDLQGGNTEAFF. The CDR3 coding sequence is TGCAGCGTAGACCTACAGGGCGGGAACACTGAAGCTTTCTTT.

This chain uses TRBV19 with TRBJ2-2; no clear D gene. This CDR3 has 14 residues. Per the germline V gene, CDR1 is LNHDA and CDR2 is SQIVND (reference sequence). V shed 7 bases and J shed 3 bases, with 12 bases lying between them. CDR3 bases: TGTGCCAGTACTTTATTGGGCGACACCGGGGAGCTGTTTTTT. Translating it yields CASTLLGDTGELFF.

This chain links TRBV25-1 with TRBJ1-1, with D maybe TRBD1 (5 bases). The CDR3 is 15 residues long. Germline values: CDR1 MGHDK, CDR2 SYGVNS. V was clipped by 0 bases and J by 5 bases, with 13 bases between them. The CDR3: CASSEYRDGGTEAFF. Written as DNA, the CDR3 is TGTGCCAGCAGTGAATACAGGGATGGGGGAACTGAAGCTTTCTTT.

The chain is built from TRBV27 and TRBJ2-7, with 9 bases fitting TRBD1. V gave up 3 bases and J gave up 3 bases; unmatched junction bases: 6. CDR1 and CDR2 (germline): MNHEY, SMNVEV (reference sequence). The CDR3 has 15 amino acids. The DNA of the CDR3 is TGTGCCAGCAGTTTGGTCCGGGACAGGGTCTACGAGCAGTACTTC. As protein: CASSLVRDRVYEQYF.

V gene TRBV5-1 combines with J gene TRBJ1-1; maybe TRBD1 (5 bases). V gave up 7 bases and J gave up 2 bases, with 18 bases separating them. Germline-derived CDR1 and CDR2 are SGHRS and YFSETQ. This CDR3 is built from 15 residues. CDR3: CASAGGGARNTEAFF. In DNA, the CDR3 is TGCGCCAGCGCGGGAGGAGGGGCAAGAAACACTGAAGCTTTCTTT.

In DNA form, the CDR3 reads TGTGCCAGCTCACCAGGGGGGCGGACGGGGATTGAGTGGAATGAGCAGTTCTTC. Its translation: CASSPGGRTGIEWNEQFF. The V gene is TRBV18, the J gene TRBJ2-1; either TRBD1 or TRBD2 may supply D (6 bases each). This CDR3 spans 18 amino acids. The ends were cut back, 2 bases at V and 7 bases at J, with 24 bases in the middle. Germline CDR1 reads KGHSH; CDR2 reads LQKENI.

The chain links TRBV27 to TRBJ2-1, with D uncertain. V dropped 5 bases and J dropped 0 bases, with 5 bases sitting between them. Germline V lookup: CDR1 MNHEY, CDR2 SMNVEV (reference sequence). The CDR3 runs to 13 residues. DNA of the CDR3: TGTGCCAGCAGTCCTGACTCCTACAATGAGCAGTTCTTC. It encodes CASSPDSYNEQFF.